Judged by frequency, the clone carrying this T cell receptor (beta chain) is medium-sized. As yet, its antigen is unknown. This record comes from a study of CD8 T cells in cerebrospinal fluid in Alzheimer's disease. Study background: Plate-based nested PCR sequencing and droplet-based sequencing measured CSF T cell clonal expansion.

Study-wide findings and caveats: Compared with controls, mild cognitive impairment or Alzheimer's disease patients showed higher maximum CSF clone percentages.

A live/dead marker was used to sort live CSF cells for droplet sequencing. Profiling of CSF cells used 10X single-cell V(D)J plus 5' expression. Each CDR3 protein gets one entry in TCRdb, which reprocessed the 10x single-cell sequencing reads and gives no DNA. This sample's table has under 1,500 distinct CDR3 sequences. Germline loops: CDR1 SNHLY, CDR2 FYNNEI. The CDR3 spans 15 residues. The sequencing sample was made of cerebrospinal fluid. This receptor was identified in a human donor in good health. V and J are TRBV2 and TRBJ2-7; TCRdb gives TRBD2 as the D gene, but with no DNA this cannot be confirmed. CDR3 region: CASSEGGGVSYEQYF.